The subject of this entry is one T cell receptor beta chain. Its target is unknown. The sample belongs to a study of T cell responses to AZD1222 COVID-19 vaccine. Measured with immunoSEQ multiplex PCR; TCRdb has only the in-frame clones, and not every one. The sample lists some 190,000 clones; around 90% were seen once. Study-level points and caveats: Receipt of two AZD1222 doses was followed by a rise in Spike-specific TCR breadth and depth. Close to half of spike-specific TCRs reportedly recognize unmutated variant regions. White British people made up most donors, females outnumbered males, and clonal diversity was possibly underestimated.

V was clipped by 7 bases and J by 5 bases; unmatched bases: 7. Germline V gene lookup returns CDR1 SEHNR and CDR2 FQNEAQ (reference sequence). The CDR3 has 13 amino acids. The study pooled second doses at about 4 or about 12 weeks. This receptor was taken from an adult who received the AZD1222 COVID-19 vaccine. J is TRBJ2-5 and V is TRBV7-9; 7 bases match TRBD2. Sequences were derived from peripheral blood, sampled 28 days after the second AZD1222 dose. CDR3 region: CASILLATETQYF. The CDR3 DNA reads TGTGCCAGCATCCTACTAGCGACGGAGACCCAGTACTTC.